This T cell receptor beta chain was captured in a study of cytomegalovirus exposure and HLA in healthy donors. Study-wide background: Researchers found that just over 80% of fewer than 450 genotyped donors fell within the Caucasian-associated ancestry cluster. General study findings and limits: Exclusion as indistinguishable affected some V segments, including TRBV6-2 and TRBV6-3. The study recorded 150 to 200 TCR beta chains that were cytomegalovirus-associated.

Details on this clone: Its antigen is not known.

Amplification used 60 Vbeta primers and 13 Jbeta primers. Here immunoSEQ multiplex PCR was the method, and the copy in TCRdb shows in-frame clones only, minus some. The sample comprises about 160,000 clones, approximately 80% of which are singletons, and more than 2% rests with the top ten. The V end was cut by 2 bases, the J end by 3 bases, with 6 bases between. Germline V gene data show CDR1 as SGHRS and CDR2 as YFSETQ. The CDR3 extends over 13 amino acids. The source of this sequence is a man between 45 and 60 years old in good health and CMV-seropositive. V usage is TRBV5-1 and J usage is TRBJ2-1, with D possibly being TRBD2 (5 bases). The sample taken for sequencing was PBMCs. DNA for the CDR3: TGCGCCAGCAGCTTCCGGGACTACAATGAGCAGTTCTTC. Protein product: CASSFRDYNEQFF.